This passage covers 3 T cell receptor beta chains from one sample sequenced in a study of shared clonotypes between healthy human individuals. Libraries were prepared by immunoSEQ multiplex PCR; TCRdb keeps only in-frame clonotypes and omits some of them. The sample includes roughly 300,000 clones, roughly 84% of them seen just once. The source material was memory CD8+ T cells sorted from blood. The subset here: CD45RO+ cells pooled with CCR7-negative TemRA cells. Receptors originate from a man younger than 35 in good health.

This clone was seen only once. The rearrangement uses TRBV11-2 and TRBJ2-7, with 13 bases fitting TRBD2. CDR3 length: 16 residues. Germline V gives CDR1 SGHAT, CDR2 FQNNGV. The J segment lost 1 base and the V segment lost 4 bases, leaving 4 bases of the junction unmatched. The CDR3 loop reads CASSSRTSGSSYEQYF. DNA of the CDR3: TGTGCCAGCAGCTCCCGGACTAGCGGGAGTTCCTACGAGCAGTACTTC.

This clone has a handful of counts. V and J are TRBV5-6 and TRBJ2-3; D may be TRBD2 (6 bases). CDR3 size: 14 residues. Germline loops: CDR1 SGHDT, CDR2 YYEEEE. Trimming took 4 bases from V and 4 from J, leaving 13 bases between them. CDR3 region: CASSLSRRADTQYF. The CDR3 region has the DNA TGTGCCAGCAGCCTTAGTAGGAGGGCAGATACGCAGTATTTT.

The V call is TRBV5-4, the J call TRBJ1-2; D is possibly TRBD1 (5 bases). V gave up 2 bases and J gave up 0 bases, with 11 bases separating them. CDR3 length: 15 residues. Germline lookup yields CDR1 SGHNT and CDR2 YYREEE (reference sequence). The CDR3 nucleotides are TGTGCCAGCAGCTTTAGAGGGGTCGCTAACTATGGCTACACCTTC. The encoded protein is CASSFRGVANYGYTF.